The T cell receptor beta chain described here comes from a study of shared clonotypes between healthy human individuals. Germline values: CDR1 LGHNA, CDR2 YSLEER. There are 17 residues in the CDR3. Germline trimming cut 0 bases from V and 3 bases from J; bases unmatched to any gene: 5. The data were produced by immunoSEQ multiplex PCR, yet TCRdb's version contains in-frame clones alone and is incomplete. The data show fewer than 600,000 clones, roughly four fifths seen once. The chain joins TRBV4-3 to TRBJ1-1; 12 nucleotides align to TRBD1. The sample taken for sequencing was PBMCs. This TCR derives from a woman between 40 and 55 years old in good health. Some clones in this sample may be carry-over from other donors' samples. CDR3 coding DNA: TGCGCCAGCAGCCAAGAAAGCGGGACAGGGGGCTACACTGAAGCTTTCTTT. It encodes CASSQESGTGGYTEAFF.